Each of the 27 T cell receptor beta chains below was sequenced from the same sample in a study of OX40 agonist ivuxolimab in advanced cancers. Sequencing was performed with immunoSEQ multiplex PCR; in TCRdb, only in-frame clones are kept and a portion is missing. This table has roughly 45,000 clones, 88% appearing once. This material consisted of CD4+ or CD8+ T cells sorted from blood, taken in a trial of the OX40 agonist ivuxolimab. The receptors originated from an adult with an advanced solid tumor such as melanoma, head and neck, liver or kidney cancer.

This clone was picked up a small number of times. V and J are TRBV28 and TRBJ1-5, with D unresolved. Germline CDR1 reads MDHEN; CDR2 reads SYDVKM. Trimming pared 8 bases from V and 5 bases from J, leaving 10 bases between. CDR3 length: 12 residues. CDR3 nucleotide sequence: TGTGCCAGCCTGTCGGGTCATCAGCCCCAGCATTTT. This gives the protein CASLSGHQPQHF.

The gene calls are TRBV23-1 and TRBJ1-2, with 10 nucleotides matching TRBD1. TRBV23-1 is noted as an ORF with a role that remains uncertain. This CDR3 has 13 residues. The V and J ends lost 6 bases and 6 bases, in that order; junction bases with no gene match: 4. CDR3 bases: TGCGCCAGCAGAGGGACAGGGGAGGATGGCTACACCTTC. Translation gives CASRGTGEDGYTF.

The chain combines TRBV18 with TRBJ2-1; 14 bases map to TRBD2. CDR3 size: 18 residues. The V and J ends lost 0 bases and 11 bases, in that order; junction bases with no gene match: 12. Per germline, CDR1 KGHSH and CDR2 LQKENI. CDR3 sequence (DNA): TGTGCCAGCTCACCACCGGCCAAGACTAGCGGGGGGGTCGGAAAGCAGTTCTTC. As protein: CASSPPAKTSGGVGKQFF.

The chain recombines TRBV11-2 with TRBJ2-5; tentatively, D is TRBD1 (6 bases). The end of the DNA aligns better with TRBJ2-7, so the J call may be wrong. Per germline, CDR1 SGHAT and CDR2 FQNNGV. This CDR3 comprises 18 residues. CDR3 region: CASSPIYKGQKSSYEQYF. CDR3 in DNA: TGTGCCAGCAGCCCCATCTACAAAGGACAGAAGAGCTCCTACGAGCAGTACTTC.

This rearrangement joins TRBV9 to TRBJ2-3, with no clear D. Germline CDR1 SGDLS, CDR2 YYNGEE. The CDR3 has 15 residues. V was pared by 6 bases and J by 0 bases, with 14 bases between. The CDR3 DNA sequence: TGTGCCAGCACCCCAGGAGTGATTAGCACAGATACGCAGTATTTT. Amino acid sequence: CASTPGVISTDTQYF.

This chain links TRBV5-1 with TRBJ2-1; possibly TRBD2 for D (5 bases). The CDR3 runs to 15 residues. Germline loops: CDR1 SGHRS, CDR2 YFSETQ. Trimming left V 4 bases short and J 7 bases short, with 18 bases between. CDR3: CASSPGRLEGNEQFF. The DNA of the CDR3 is TGCGCCAGCAGCCCTGGCCGGTTAGAGGGAAATGAGCAGTTCTTC.

This chain's CDR3 is CASSWSSNQPQHF. The CDR3 DNA follows: TGTGCCAGTAGTTGGAGTAGCAATCAGCCCCAGCATTTT. The chain employs TRBV19 and TRBJ1-5; unclear D gene. The ends were cut back, 5 bases at V and 0 bases at J, with 5 bases in the middle. CDR1 and CDR2 (germline): LNHDA, SQIVND (reference sequence). The CDR3 extends over 13 amino acids. The entire variable domain, with the rest obtained from reference TRBV19 and TRBJ1-5, is as follows: DGGITQSPKYLFRKEGQNVTLSCEQNLNHDAMYWYRQDPGQGLRLIYYSQIVNDFQKGDIAEGYSVSREKKESFPLTVTSAQKNPTAFYLCASSWSSNQPQHFGDGTRLSIL.

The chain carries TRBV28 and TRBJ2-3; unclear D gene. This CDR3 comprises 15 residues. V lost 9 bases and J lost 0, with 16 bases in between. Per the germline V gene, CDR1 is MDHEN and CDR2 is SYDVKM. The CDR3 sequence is CASNTPGGSTDTQYF. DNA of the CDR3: TGTGCCAGTAACACGCCAGGTGGGAGCACAGATACGCAGTATTTT.

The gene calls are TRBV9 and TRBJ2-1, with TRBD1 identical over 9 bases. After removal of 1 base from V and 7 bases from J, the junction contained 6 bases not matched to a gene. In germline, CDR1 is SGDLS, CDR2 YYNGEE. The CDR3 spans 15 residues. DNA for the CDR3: TGTGCCAGCAGCGTAACCGGGACAGGGACTAATGAGCAGTTCTTC. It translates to CASSVTGTGTNEQFF. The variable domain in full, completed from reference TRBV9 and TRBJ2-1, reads DSGVTQTPKHLITATGQRVTLRCSPRSGDLSVYWYQQSLDQGLQFLIQYYNGEERAKGNILERFSAQQFPDLHSELNLSSLELGDSALYFCASSVTGTGTNEQFFGPGTRLTVL.

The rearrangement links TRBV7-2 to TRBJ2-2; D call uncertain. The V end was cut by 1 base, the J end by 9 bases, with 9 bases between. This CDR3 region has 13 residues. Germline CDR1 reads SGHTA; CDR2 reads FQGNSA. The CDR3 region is CASSLGKGRELFF. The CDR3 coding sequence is TGTGCCAGCAGCTTAGGAAAGGGCCGGGAGCTGTTTTTT.

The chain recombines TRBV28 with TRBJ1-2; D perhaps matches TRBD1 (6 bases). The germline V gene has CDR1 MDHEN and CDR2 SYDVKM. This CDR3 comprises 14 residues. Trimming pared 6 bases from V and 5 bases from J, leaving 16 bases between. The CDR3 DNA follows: TGTGCCAGCAGAGAGGGGGGTCAGGGATATGGCTACACCTTC. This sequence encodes CASREGGQGYGYTF.

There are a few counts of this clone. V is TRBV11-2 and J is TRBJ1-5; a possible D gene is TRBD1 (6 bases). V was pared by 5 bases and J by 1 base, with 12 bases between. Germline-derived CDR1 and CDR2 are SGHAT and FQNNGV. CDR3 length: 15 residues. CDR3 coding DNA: TGTGCCAGCAGCCCCGGGACATCCAGCAATCAGCCCCAGCATTTT. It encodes CASSPGTSSNQPQHF. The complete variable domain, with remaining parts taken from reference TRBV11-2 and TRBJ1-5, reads EAGVAQSPRYKIIEKRQSVAFWCNPISGHATLYWYQQILGQGPKLLIQFQNNGVVDDSQLPKDRFSAERLKGVDSTLKIQPAKLEDSAVYLCASSPGTSSNQPQHFGDGTRLSIL.

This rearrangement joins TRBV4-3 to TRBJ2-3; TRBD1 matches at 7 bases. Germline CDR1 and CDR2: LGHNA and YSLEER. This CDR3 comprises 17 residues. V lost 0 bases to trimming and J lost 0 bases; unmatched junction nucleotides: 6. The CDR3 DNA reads TGCGCCAGCAGCCAAGATCCCTGGACAGGTAGCACAGATACGCAGTATTTT. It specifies CASSQDPWTGSTDTQYF.

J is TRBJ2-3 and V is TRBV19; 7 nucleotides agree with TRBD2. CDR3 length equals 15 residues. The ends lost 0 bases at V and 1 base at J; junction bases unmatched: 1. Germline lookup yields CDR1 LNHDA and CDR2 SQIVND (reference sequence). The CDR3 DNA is TGTGCCAGTAGTATAGATCTAGCGGGCACAGATACGCAGTATTTT. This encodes CASSIDLAGTDTQYF.

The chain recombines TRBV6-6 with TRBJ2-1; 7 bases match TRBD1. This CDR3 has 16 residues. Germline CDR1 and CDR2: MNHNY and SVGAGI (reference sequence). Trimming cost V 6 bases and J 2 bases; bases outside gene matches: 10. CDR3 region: CASSHGGRGTYNEQFF. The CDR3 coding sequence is TGTGCCAGCAGCCACGGCGGCAGGGGGACCTACAATGAGCAGTTCTTC.

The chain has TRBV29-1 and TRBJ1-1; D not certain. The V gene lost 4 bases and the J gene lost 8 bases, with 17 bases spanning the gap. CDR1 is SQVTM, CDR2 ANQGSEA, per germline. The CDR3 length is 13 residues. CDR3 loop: CSVGDTPNEEAFF. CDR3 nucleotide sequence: TGCAGCGTTGGGGATACACCAAATGAAGAAGCTTTCTTT.

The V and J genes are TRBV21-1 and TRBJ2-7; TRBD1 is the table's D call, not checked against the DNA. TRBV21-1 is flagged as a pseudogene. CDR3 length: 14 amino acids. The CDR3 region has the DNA TGTGCCAGCAGCAATACGGGACAATCCTACGAGCAGTACTTC. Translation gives CASSNTGQSYEQYF.

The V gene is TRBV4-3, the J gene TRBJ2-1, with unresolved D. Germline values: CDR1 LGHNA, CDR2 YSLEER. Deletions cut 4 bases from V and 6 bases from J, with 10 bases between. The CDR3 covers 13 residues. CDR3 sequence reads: CASSRSRINEQFF. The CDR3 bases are TGCGCCAGCAGCCGCAGCAGGATCAATGAGCAGTTCTTC.

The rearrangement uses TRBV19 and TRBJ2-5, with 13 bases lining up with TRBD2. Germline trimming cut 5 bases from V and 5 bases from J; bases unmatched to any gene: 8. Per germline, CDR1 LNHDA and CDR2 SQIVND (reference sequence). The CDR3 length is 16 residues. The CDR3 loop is CASSLGGLAGRETQYF. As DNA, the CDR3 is TGTGCCAGTAGTTTGGGGGGACTAGCGGGACGGGAGACCCAGTACTTC.

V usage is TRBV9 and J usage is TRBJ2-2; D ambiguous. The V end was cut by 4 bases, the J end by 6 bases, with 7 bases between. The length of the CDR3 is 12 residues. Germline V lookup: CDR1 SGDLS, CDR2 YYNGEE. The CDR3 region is CASSNLPGELFF. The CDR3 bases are TGTGCCAGCAGCAACCTACCCGGGGAGCTGTTTTTT.

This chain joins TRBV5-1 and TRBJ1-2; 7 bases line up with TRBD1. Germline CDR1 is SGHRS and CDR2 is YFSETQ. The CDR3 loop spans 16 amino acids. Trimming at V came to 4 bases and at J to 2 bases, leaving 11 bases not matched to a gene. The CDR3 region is CASSLTPTGTNYGYTF. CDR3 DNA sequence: TGCGCCAGCAGCCTCACCCCGACAGGGACCAACTATGGCTACACCTTC.

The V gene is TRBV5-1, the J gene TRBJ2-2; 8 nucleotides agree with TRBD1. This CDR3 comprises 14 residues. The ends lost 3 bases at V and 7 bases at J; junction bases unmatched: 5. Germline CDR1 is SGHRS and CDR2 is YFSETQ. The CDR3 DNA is TGCGCCAGCAGCTCGGACAGGGTAGACGGGGAGCTGTTTTTT. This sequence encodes CASSSDRVDGELFF.

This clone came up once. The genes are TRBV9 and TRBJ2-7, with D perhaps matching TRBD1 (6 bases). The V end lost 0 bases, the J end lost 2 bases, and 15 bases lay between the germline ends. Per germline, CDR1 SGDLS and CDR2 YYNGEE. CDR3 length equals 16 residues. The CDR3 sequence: CASSVAPGAHTYEQYF. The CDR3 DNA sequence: TGTGCCAGCAGCGTAGCTCCAGGGGCGCATACCTACGAGCAGTACTTC.

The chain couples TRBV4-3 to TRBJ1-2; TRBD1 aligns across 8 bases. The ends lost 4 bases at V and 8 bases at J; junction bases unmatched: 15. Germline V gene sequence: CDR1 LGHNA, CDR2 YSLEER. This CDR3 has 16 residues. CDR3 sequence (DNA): TGCGCCAGCAGCCGAGAGAGGGACAGGTTTACCGTCGGCTACACCTTC. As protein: CASSRERDRFTVGYTF.

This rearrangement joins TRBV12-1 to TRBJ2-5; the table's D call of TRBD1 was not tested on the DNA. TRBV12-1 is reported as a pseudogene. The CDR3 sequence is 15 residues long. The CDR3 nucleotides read TGTGCCAGCAGCGGGTACAGGGGGCCGGGGGAGACCCAGTACTTC. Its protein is CASSGYRGPGETQYF.

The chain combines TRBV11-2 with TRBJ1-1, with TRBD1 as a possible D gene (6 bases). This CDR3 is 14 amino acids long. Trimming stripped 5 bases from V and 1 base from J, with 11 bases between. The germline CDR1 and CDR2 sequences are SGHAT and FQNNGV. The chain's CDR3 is CASSLGHQNTEAFF. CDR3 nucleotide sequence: TGTGCCAGCAGCCTGGGACACCAGAACACTGAAGCTTTCTTT. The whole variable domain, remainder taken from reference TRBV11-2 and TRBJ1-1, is EAGVAQSPRYKIIEKRQSVAFWCNPISGHATLYWYQQILGQGPKLLIQFQNNGVVDDSQLPKDRFSAERLKGVDSTLKIQPAKLEDSAVYLCASSLGHQNTEAFFGQGTRLTVV.

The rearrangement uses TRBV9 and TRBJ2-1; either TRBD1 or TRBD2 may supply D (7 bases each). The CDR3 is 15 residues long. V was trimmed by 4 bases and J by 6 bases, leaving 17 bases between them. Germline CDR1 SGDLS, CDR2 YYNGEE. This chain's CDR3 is CASSPPQGGANEQFF. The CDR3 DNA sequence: TGTGCCAGCAGCCCCCCCCAGGGGGGGGCCAATGAGCAGTTCTTC.